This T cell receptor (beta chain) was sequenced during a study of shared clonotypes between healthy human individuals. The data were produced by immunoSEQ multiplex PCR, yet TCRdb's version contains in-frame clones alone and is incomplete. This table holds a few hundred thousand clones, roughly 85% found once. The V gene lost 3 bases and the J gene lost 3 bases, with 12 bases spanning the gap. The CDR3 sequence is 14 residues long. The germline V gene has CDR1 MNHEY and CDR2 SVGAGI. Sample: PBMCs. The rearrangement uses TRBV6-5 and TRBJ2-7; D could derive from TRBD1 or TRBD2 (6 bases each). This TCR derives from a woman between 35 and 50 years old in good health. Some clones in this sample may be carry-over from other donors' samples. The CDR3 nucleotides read TGTGCCAGCAGTTATGCGGGACACCACTACGAGCAGTACTTC. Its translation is CASSYAGHHYEQYF.